Following are 21 T cell receptor beta chains from one sample sequenced in a study of blood T cell repertoires in COVID-19. The assay was immunoSEQ multiplex PCR, and TCRdb's table has in-frame clones only and misses some. The table has roughly 120,000 clones, around nine tenths seen once. Input material: peripheral blood. The source of these receptors is a man in his sixties with COVID-19, enrolled during active disease.

The chain has TRBV28 and TRBJ1-1; TRBD1 matches 7 bases. J lost 0 bases, V lost 7 bases, and 8 bases had no gene match. CDR1 MDHEN and CDR2 SYDVKM come from the germline V gene. This CDR3 region has 15 residues. The CDR3 protein is CASTWGQTLNTEAFF. Written as DNA, the CDR3 is TGTGCCAGCACCTGGGGACAGACCCTGAACACTGAAGCTTTCTTT.

The chain combines TRBV25-1 with TRBJ2-5; the match to TRBD2 covers 11 bases. CDR3 size: 17 residues. The junction had 10 bases not matched to a gene; V was cut back by 3 bases and J by 4 bases. Looked up from germline, CDR1 is MGHDK and CDR2 is SYGVNS. The CDR3 nucleotides read TGTGCCAGCAGTGACATATTTCTAGCGGGAGGAGGAGAGACCCAGTACTTC. As protein: CASSDIFLAGGGETQYF.

Turning to this clone: At one end, the junction sequence differs from germline, possibly due to a read error. This rearrangement joins TRBV14 to TRBJ1-2; D gene unclear. From germline, CDR1 is SGHDN and CDR2 FVKESK. There are 13 residues in the CDR3. The CDR3: CASGQEGLYGYTF. DNA of the CDR3: TGTGCCAGCGGCCAAGAAGGACTTTATGGCTACACCTTC. The variable domain in full, with the rest retrieved from reference TRBV14 and TRBJ1-2, is EAGVTQFPSHSVIEKGQTVTLRCDPISGHDNLYWYRRVMGKEIKFLLHFVKESKQDESGMPNNRFLAERTGGTYSTLKVQPAELEDSGVYFCASGQEGLYGYTFGSGTRLTVV.

The chain carries TRBV9 and TRBJ1-4, with a possible D match to TRBD1 (5 bases). Germline V gives CDR1 SGDLS, CDR2 YYNGEE. Trimming took off 4 bases at V and 8 bases at J, with 12 bases between the two ends. The CDR3 runs to 13 residues. The CDR3 loop is CASSPAGLEKLFF. The CDR3 nucleotides read TGTGCCAGCAGCCCCGCGGGGCTGGAAAAACTGTTTTTT.

The chain links TRBV10-3 to TRBJ1-2; possible D gene TRBD1, 5 bases. The CDR3 is 13 amino acids. CDR1 and CDR2 from the germline V gene are ENHRY and SYGVKD. V was trimmed by 3 bases and J by 6 bases, leaving 11 bases between them. In nucleotides, the CDR3 is TGTGCCATCAGTGACCCGGGGGGGAATGGCTACACCTTC. The encoded protein is CAISDPGGNGYTF.

This clone was counted a single time. The genes are TRBV5-4 and TRBJ2-2; TRBD2 aligns across 10 bases. J was trimmed by 3 bases and V by 2 bases; bases with no gene match: 7. CDR1 SGHNT and CDR2 YYREEE come from the germline V gene (reference sequence). The CDR3 spans 17 residues. The CDR3 is CASSLPLAGVDTGELFF. For the CDR3, the DNA is TGTGCCAGCAGCTTACCCCTAGCGGGAGTAGACACCGGGGAGCTGTTTTTT.

J is TRBJ2-1 and V is TRBV14; 10 bases agree with TRBD2. The germline gives CDR1 SGHDN, CDR2 FVKESK. Unmatched junction bases numbered 15, after V lost 6 bases and J lost 7 bases. The CDR3 has 17 residues. The DNA for the CDR3 is TGTGCCAGCAGTCCCCTCCTTTCTAGCGGGAGATATAATGAGCAGTTCTTC. It specifies CASSPLLSSGRYNEQFF.

Only one count was recorded for this clone. J is TRBJ1-1 and V is TRBV9; 10 bases are shared with TRBD1. The CDR3 loop spans 15 amino acids. Losses at the gene ends were 0 bases for V and 5 bases for J; bases not matched to a gene: 4. CDR1 and CDR2 (germline): SGDLS, YYNGEE. CDR3 sequence: CASSVAPGQGTEAFF. The CDR3 bases are TGTGCCAGCAGCGTAGCTCCGGGACAGGGGACTGAAGCTTTCTTT.

The V and J genes are TRBV5-4 and TRBJ2-5, with a tentative D call TRBD1 (7 bases). The germline V and J ends were trimmed by 4 bases and 2 bases, with 18 bases remaining between them. CDR3 length: 16 residues. Germline CDR1 reads SGHNT; CDR2 reads YYREEE (reference sequence). CDR3 in amino acids: CASSPRGEMSQETQYF. The DNA for the CDR3 is TGTGCCAGCAGCCCCAGGGGGGAGATGTCACAAGAGACCCAGTACTTC.

CDR3 DNA: TGTGCCAGCAGCCAAGATGCTAGCGGGAGCCTGGAGACCCAGTACTTC. Translation: CASSQDASGSLETQYF. The chain carries TRBV3-1 (or the pseudogene TRBV3-2) and TRBJ2-5; 10 positions match TRBD2. The J segment lost 5 bases and the V segment lost 0 bases, leaving 6 bases of the junction unmatched. The CDR3 totals 16 residues. The germline V gene has CDR1 LGHDT and CDR2 YNNKEL (reference sequence).

The rearrangement uses TRBV10-3 and TRBJ2-7, with D possibly matching TRBD2 (7 bases). In germline, CDR1 is ENHRY, CDR2 SYGVKD. The V end was cut by 3 bases, the J end by 3 bases, with 12 bases between. The CDR3 extends over 14 amino acids. CDR3 coding DNA: TGTGCCATCAGTGAATGGGGGGGGCTCTACGAGCAGTACTTC. It specifies CAISEWGGLYEQYF.

This clone was counted a single time. The V and J genes are TRBV27 and TRBJ1-2; no reliable D call. The V gene's germline CDR1 is MNHEY and CDR2 SMNVEV (reference sequence). Trimming removed 2 bases at V and 3 bases at J, with 7 bases between. This CDR3 is built from 13 residues. The CDR3 nucleotides are TGTGCCAGCAGTTTAGGGCAGCACTATGGCTACACCTTC. Translation gives CASSLGQHYGYTF.

V usage is TRBV7-2 and J usage is TRBJ2-7; D call uncertain. CDR1 and CDR2 (germline): SGHTA, FQGNSA. V lost 3 bases and J 0 bases, leaving 9 bases between the germline ends. The CDR3 sequence is 14 residues long. The CDR3, as DNA: TGTGCCAGCAGCTTCCAGTTCCACTCCTACGAGCAGTACTTC. Its protein is CASSFQFHSYEQYF.

The V gene is TRBV5-1, the J gene TRBJ1-4; 7 bases agree with TRBD1. With V trimmed by 3 bases and J by 0 bases, 11 bases remained unmatched. The CDR3 totals 18 residues. CDR1 is SGHRS, CDR2 YFSETQ, per germline. This CDR3 is CASSSSAWTGATNEKLFF. The CDR3 DNA reads as TGCGCCAGCAGCTCGAGTGCTTGGACAGGAGCAACTAATGAAAAACTGTTTTTT. Variable domain in full (rest from reference TRBV5-1 and TRBJ1-4): KAGVTQTPRYLIKTRGQQVTLSCSPISGHRSVSWYQQTPGQGLQFLFEYFSETQRNKGNFPGRFSGRQFSNSRSEMNVSTLELGDSALYLCASSSSAWTGATNEKLFFGSGTQLSVL.

The chain carries TRBV27 and TRBJ1-2, with 9 nucleotides matching TRBD1. The CDR3 runs 15 residues. Trimming at V came to 6 bases and at J to 4 bases, leaving 9 bases not matched to a gene. CDR1 MNHEY and CDR2 SMNVEV come from the germline V gene (reference sequence). CDR3 residues: CASRTGTGKIYGYTF. DNA of the CDR3: TGTGCCAGCAGAACCGGGACAGGGAAAATCTATGGCTACACCTTC.

The genes are TRBV19 and TRBJ2-7, with 7 positions matching TRBD1. In germline, CDR1 is LNHDA, CDR2 SQIVND (reference sequence). V shed 6 bases, J shed 2 bases, and the junction held 7 bases outside the gene matches. This CDR3 has 14 residues. The CDR3 loop is CASRETGKTYEQYF. CDR3 nucleotides: TGTGCCAGTAGAGAGACAGGGAAAACCTACGAGCAGTACTTC.

V and J are TRBV27 and TRBJ2-7, with D perhaps TRBD2 (6 bases). CDR1 MNHEY and CDR2 SMNVEV come from the germline V gene (reference sequence). This CDR3 region has 16 residues. V shed 6 bases and J shed 3 bases, with 21 bases lying between them. The chain's CDR3 is CASSPDTGEGLYEQYF. CDR3 in DNA: TGTGCCAGCAGCCCAGACACGGGAGAGGGACTCTACGAGCAGTACTTC.

This clone was recorded once. The rearrangement links TRBV6-5 to TRBJ2-3; 9 bases map to TRBD2. CDR3 length: 15 residues. The V segment lost 6 bases and the J segment 4 bases; nucleotides outside the gene matches: 8. Looked up from germline, CDR1 is MNHEY and CDR2 is SVGAGI. In DNA form, the CDR3 reads TGTGCCAGCAGGCAGGGACTAGCAGCTTCAGATACGCAGTATTTT. This encodes CASRQGLAASDTQYF.

The chain has TRBV7-6 and TRBJ1-4; TRBD1 might be the D (6 bases). Germline values: CDR1 SGHVS, CDR2 FNYEAQ. Between the trimmed V and J ends, which lost 5 bases and 4 bases, there was a span of 14 bases. The CDR3 contains 15 residues. CDR3 loop: CASSPYGQLNEKLFF. The CDR3 DNA follows: TGTGCCAGCAGCCCATATGGACAGCTTAATGAAAAACTGTTTTTT.

This clone was seen once. The chain joins TRBV6-2 or TRBV6-3 to TRBJ1-1, with 9 nucleotides matching TRBD1. CDR3 length: 16 amino acids. V trimming: 1 base; J trimming: 4 bases; junction bases outside the gene matches: 7. Looked up from germline, CDR1 is MNHEY and CDR2 is SVGEGT. The CDR3 bases are TGTGCCAGCAGTTACTGGTGGGGACAGGGAGGCACTGAAGCTTTCTTT. Protein sequence: CASSYWWGQGGTEAFF.

The V call is TRBV7-9, the J call TRBJ2-7; TRBD2 agrees at 8 bases. After removal of 2 bases from V and 5 bases from J, the junction contained 8 bases not matched to a gene. CDR1 and CDR2 from the germline V gene are SEHNR and FQNEAQ (reference sequence). This CDR3 has 15 residues. Here the CDR3 DNA reads TGTGCCAGCAGCTTAAGTCGACTAGCGTTCGACGAGCAGTACTTC. Its translation is CASSLSRLAFDEQYF.